The 17 T cell receptor beta chains given below trace back to one sample, sequenced in a study of blood T cell repertoires in COVID-19. Assay used: immunoSEQ multiplex PCR; TCRdb lists only in-frame clones, some missing. The sample lists 60,000 to 75,000 clones; roughly 80% were seen once. The sample consisted of peripheral blood. These receptors originate from a human donor in a cohort sampled during active COVID-19.

This chain joins TRBV12-3 or TRBV12-4 and TRBJ1-1; the D is unclear. V lost 6 bases, J lost 9 bases, and 17 bases lay in between. There are 13 residues in the CDR3. The CDR3 is CASRLRNATKAFF. The DNA of the CDR3 is TGTGCCAGCAGACTCAGGAACGCCACGAAAGCTTTCTTT.

This clone is a singleton in its sample. The chain joins TRBV6-4 to TRBJ1-2, with TRBD1 matching over 8 bases. V was clipped by 5 bases and J by 8 bases; unmatched bases: 19. CDR1 is MRHNA, CDR2 SNTAGT, per germline. This CDR3 contains 17 residues. The CDR3 here is CASSKNDGQGAPLGYTF. Here the CDR3 DNA reads TGTGCCAGCAGTAAGAATGATGGACAGGGAGCCCCCCTAGGCTACACCTTC.

This clone was recorded only once. The V and J genes are TRBV27 and TRBJ2-1, with TRBD1 matching over 8 bases. This CDR3 region has 15 residues. Germline loops: CDR1 MNHEY, CDR2 SMNVEV (reference sequence). V lost 7 bases and J lost 4; bases outside the gene matches: 9. This CDR3 reads CASNSTGGSYNEQFF. The CDR3 region has the DNA TGTGCCAGCAACAGTACAGGGGGGTCATACAATGAGCAGTTCTTC.

The chain joins TRBV3-1 (or the pseudogene TRBV3-2) to TRBJ2-1, with TRBD2 matching 9 bases. Per the germline V gene, CDR1 is LGHDT and CDR2 is YNNKEL (reference sequence). The CDR3 runs to 12 residues. V trimming: 1 base; J trimming: 14 bases; junction bases outside the gene matches: 3. CDR3: CASSQALAGEFF. The CDR3 nucleotides are TGTGCCAGCAGCCAAGCCTTAGCGGGAGAGTTCTTC.

This clone was seen a single time. The chain employs TRBV30 and TRBJ1-2; D remains unclear. Germline V gene sequence: CDR1 GTSNPN, CDR2 SVGIG (reference sequence). V was cut by 0 bases and J by 4 bases, with 18 bases left in between. This CDR3 has 16 amino acids. The CDR3 loop is CAWSVDVTEILYGYTF. As DNA, the CDR3 is TGTGCCTGGAGTGTAGATGTCACAGAGATTCTCTATGGCTACACCTTC.

Here the CDR3 DNA reads TGCGCCAGCAGCTTGGAAGGGACAGCCTTCGCGGAGCAGTTCTTC. Residues: CASSLEGTAFAEQFF. V and J are TRBV5-1 and TRBJ2-1, with TRBD1 identical over 7 bases. CDR1 and CDR2 (germline): SGHRS, YFSETQ. Trimming at V came to 0 bases and at J to 10 bases, leaving 10 bases not matched to a gene. CDR3 length: 15 residues.

The chain uses TRBV9 and TRBJ2-2; 10 bases match TRBD2. CDR1 SGDLS and CDR2 YYNGEE come from the germline V gene. The CDR3 runs to 15 residues. After removal of 4 bases from V and 4 bases from J, the junction contained 4 bases not matched to a gene. The CDR3 nucleotides read TGTGCCAGCAGCCCCGGGACTAGCGTCACCGGGGAGCTGTTTTTT. Translated: CASSPGTSVTGELFF.

This clone turned up a few times. The CDR3 here is CASSPAGLNTEAFF. The CDR3 DNA follows: TGTGCCAGTAGTCCGGCAGGGCTGAACACTGAAGCTTTCTTT. The V call is TRBV19, the J call TRBJ1-1; perhaps TRBD1 as D (5 bases). The germline V and J ends were trimmed by 5 bases and 0 bases, with 10 bases remaining between them. Germline V gene lookup returns CDR1 LNHDA and CDR2 SQIVND (reference sequence). The CDR3 loop spans 14 amino acids.

This clone was counted a few times. The gene calls are TRBV7-9 and TRBJ1-6, with 12 bases that match TRBD1. Trimming at V came to 5 bases and at J to 10 bases, leaving 3 bases not matched to a gene. Germline V lookup: CDR1 SEHNR, CDR2 FQNEAQ (reference sequence). This CDR3 comprises 14 residues. CDR3 bases: TGTGCCAGCAGCGCCGGGACAGGGGGCTCACCCCTCCACTTT. Protein: CASSAGTGGSPLHF.

The V gene is TRBV2, the J gene TRBJ2-3; 7 bases are a match to TRBD1. The CDR3 spans 14 residues. CDR1 SNHLY and CDR2 FYNNEI come from the germline V gene. V shed 8 bases, J shed 2 bases, and the junction held 7 bases outside the gene matches. Here the CDR3 reads CASQLQGSTDTQYF. DNA for the CDR3: TGTGCCAGCCAGCTACAGGGGTCCACAGATACGCAGTATTTT.

This sequence joins TRBV9 and TRBJ2-3, with D maybe TRBD1 (5 bases). The V gene's germline CDR1 is SGDLS and CDR2 YYNGEE. There are 16 residues in the CDR3. V lost 4 bases to trimming and J lost 4 bases, with 19 bases between them. The CDR3 DNA reads TGTGCCAGCAGCCTTGACAGCCAGAGTCTCTCAGATACGCAGTATTTT. It encodes CASSLDSQSLSDTQYF.

The rearrangement joins TRBV28 to TRBJ1-2; D remains ambiguous. The CDR3 runs 14 residues. Trimming removed 1 base at V and 4 bases at J, with 10 bases between. Germline lookup yields CDR1 MDHEN and CDR2 SYDVKM. The CDR3 sequence is CASSLFEGPYGYTF. The CDR3 DNA follows: TGTGCCAGCAGTTTATTTGAGGGCCCCTATGGCTACACCTTC.

The chain carries TRBV7-9 and TRBJ1-2; D remains unclear. Germline-derived CDR1 and CDR2 are SEHNR and FQNEAQ (reference sequence). V was pared by 4 bases and J by 5 bases, with 5 bases between. The CDR3 is made up of 11 amino acids. This CDR3 reads CASSYQYGYTF. The CDR3 DNA follows: TGTGCCAGCAGCTACCAGTATGGCTACACCTTC.

The V and J genes are TRBV14 and TRBJ2-7, with D hard to call. V dropped 1 base and J dropped 1 base, with 8 bases sitting between them. Germline CDR1 is SGHDN and CDR2 is FVKESK. The CDR3 is made up of 14 amino acids. The CDR3 loop is CASSQAPNSYEQYF. In DNA, the CDR3 is TGTGCCAGCAGCCAAGCCCCCAATTCCTACGAGCAGTACTTC.

The chain uses TRBV4-3 and TRBJ2-1, with 7 bases identical to TRBD1. CDR3 length equals 16 residues. From germline, CDR1 is LGHNA and CDR2 YSLEER. The junction had 10 bases not matched to a gene; V was cut back by 0 bases and J by 8 bases. CDR3 in DNA: TGCGCCAGCAGCCAAGAAGCGATCTCGAGGGGGCATGAGCAGTTCTTC. Amino acids: CASSQEAISRGHEQFF.

This clone was recorded once. This rearrangement joins TRBV7-8 to TRBJ2-1, with 13 bases lining up with TRBD2. CDR1 and CDR2 (germline): SGHVS, FQNEAQ. This CDR3 region has 17 residues. V gave up 1 base and J gave up 4 bases; unmatched junction bases: 4. This chain's CDR3 is CASSLEGLAGPYNEQFF. The CDR3 DNA follows: TGTGCCAGCAGCTTAGAGGGACTAGCGGGACCATACAATGAGCAGTTCTTC.

The J gene is TRBJ1-5, the V gene TRBV6-5; D unresolved. Trimming left V 7 bases short and J 1 base short, with 14 bases between. There are 15 residues in the CDR3. CDR1 is MNHEY and CDR2 is SVGAGI in the germline V gene. The CDR3 spells CASNDEGLSNQPQHF. CDR3 bases: TGTGCCAGCAACGATGAAGGACTCAGCAATCAGCCCCAGCATTTT.